The rows below give T cell receptor beta chains drawn from one sample of a study of T cell responses to AZD1222 COVID-19 vaccine. Profiling relied on immunoSEQ multiplex PCR, and the TCRdb table lists in-frame clones only, not all of them. The sample yields about 130,000 clones, 90% seen once. Source: peripheral blood, taken on day 0 of MenACWY control vaccination. The receptors were gathered from an adult in good health. The CDR3 runs from the conserved cysteine through the conserved F or W. D genes are given only for firm matches. Clone sizes are given selectively: once, few, many, or a class where the clone is expanded.

d_call	v_call	j_call	clone_size	cdr3_aa	cdr3_nt
.	TRBV15	TRBJ1-4	.	CATSEGQQWEKLFF	TGTGCCACCAGCGAAGGACAGCAGTGGGAAAAACTGTTTTTT
.	TRBV9	TRBJ1-2	.	CASSVHRAPVYGYTF	TGTGCCAGCAGCGTACACAGGGCTCCAGTTTATGGCTACACCTTC
.	TRBV9	TRBJ2-1	.	CASSSLSGSSYNEQFF	TGTGCCAGCAGCTCCCTTAGCGGCAGCTCCTACAATGAGCAGTTCTTC
.	TRBV5-3	TRBJ2-1	.	CARSLEPSYNEQFF	TGTGCCAGAAGCTTGGAACCCTCCTACAATGAGCAGTTCTTC
.	TRBV12-3/TRBV12-4	TRBJ2-7	once	CASTRFPGYEQYF	TGTGCCAGCACACGCTTTCCCGGTTACGAGCAGTACTTC
TRBD2	TRBV30	TRBJ2-1	.	CAWSVRPPGGRNNEQFF	TGTGCCTGGAGTGTAAGGCCCCCCGGCGGGAGAAACAATGAGCAGTTCTTC
TRBD2	TRBV6-1	TRBJ2-5	.	CASSELRRGLAGVETQYF	TGTGCCAGCAGTGAGCTTAGAAGGGGACTAGCGGGGGTAGAGACCCAGTACTTC
TRBD1	TRBV4-3	TRBJ2-1	.	CASSQATGTGNNEQFF	TGCGCCAGCAGCCAAGCTACCGGGACAGGGAACAATGAGCAGTTCTTC
TRBD1	TRBV7-2	TRBJ1-6	.	CASSFSGTGLNLGSPLHF	TGTGCCAGCAGCTTCAGTGGGACAGGTCTTAATTTAGGCTCACCCCTCCACTTT
.	TRBV5-4	TRBJ2-7	.	CASSPGGALALYEQYF	TGTGCCAGCAGCCCGGGCGGGGCTCTGGCATTATACGAGCAGTACTTC
.	TRBV7-8	TRBJ2-3	.	CASRFEPLWGTDTQYF	TGTGCCAGCAGGTTCGAGCCACTTTGGGGCACAGATACGCAGTATTTT
.	TRBV9	TRBJ2-4	.	CASSATALAKNIQYF	TGTGCCAGCAGCGCAACAGCCCTAGCCAAAAACATTCAGTACTTC
.	TRBV6-2/TRBV6-3	TRBJ1-5	once	CASSHKRTDSNQPQHF	TGTGCCAGCAGCCACAAGAGGACGGATAGCAATCAGCCCCAGCATTTT
.	TRBV5-6	TRBJ1-2	.	CASSFGQFVILGYTF	TGTGCCAGCAGCTTCGGACAGTTCGTCATCCTTGGCTACACCTTC
TRBD1	TRBV27	TRBJ1-4	.	CASSPIMTGQGNEKLFF	TGTGCCAGCAGTCCAATTATGACCGGACAGGGGAATGAAAAACTGTTTTTT
.	TRBV6-4	TRBJ2-1	.	CASSDRDIGSYNEQFF	TGTGCCAGCAGTGACAGAGACATAGGCTCCTACAATGAGCAGTTCTTC
TRBD2	TRBV7-3	TRBJ2-1	.	CASSLASGSWGEQFF	TGTGCCAGCAGCTTGGCTAGCGGGAGTTGGGGTGAGCAGTTCTTC
.	TRBV7-9	TRBJ1-6	.	CASSLGRAHSPLHF	TGTGCCAGCAGCTTAGGCAGAGCCCATTCACCCCTCCACTTT
.	TRBV11-3	TRBJ2-1	.	CASSIRGKYNEQFF	TGTGCCAGCAGCATAAGGGGTAAATACAATGAGCAGTTCTTC
.	TRBV6-5	TRBJ2-2	.	CASSYGRSGTGELFF	TGTGCCAGCAGTTACGGCCGGAGTGGCACCGGGGAGCTGTTTTTT
.	TRBV6-1	TRBJ2-1	.	CASSDVRWSSYNEQFF	TGTGCCAGCAGTGATGTGAGGTGGAGCTCCTACAATGAGCAGTTCTTC
TRBD2	TRBV30	TRBJ2-1	.	CAWSFRLADYNEQFF	TGTGCCTGGAGCTTTCGACTAGCGGACTACAATGAGCAGTTCTTC
TRBD1	TRBV7-2	TRBJ1-2	.	CASSLGRGLVGYGYTF	TGTGCCAGCAGTCTCGGAAGGGGGCTAGTTGGCTATGGCTACACCTTC
.	TRBV6-6	TRBJ1-2	.	CASSSPGSFYGYTF	TGTGCCAGCAGTTCCCCGGGCAGCTTCTATGGCTACACCTTC
TRBD1	TRBV18	TRBJ1-4	.	CASSPRGRGQTNEKLFF	TGTGCCAGCTCACCACGGGGCAGGGGGCAGACTAATGAAAAACTGTTTTTT
.	TRBV3-1/TRBV3-2	TRBJ1-3	.	CASSQVALSGNTIYF	TGTGCCAGCAGCCAAGTGGCCCTCTCTGGAAACACCATATATTTT
TRBD2	TRBV5-4	TRBJ2-3	.	CASSRTRVTDTQYF	TGTGCCAGCAGCCGGACTAGGGTCACAGATACGCAGTATTTT
TRBD1	TRBV24-1	TRBJ2-3	.	CATSGRGPDTQYF	TGTGCCACCAGTGGCAGGGGGCCAGATACGCAGTATTTT
TRBD1	TRBV19	TRBJ1-5	.	CASGYRGPNQPQHF	TGTGCCAGTGGCTACAGGGGGCCCAATCAGCCCCAGCATTTT
.	TRBV12-3/TRBV12-4	TRBJ2-2	.	CASSHGTTGELFF	TGTGCCAGCAGTCACGGTACCACCGGGGAGCTGTTTTTT
.	TRBV5-1	TRBJ1-1	.	CASRYMGGPDTEAFF	TGCGCCAGCCGATACATGGGGGGGCCGGACACTGAAGCTTTCTTT
TRBD1	TRBV10-3	TRBJ2-7	.	CAISEWTGSYEQYF	TGTGCCATCAGTGAATGGACAGGGTCCTACGAGCAGTACTTC
TRBD2	TRBV4-3	TRBJ2-1	.	CASSQVIGGPTGGNEQFF	TGCGCCAGCAGCCAAGTAATCGGGGGACCAACGGGAGGCAATGAGCAGTTCTTC
TRBD1	TRBV28	TRBJ1-2	.	CASRRTGGIGYTF	TGTGCCAGCAGACGGACAGGGGGCATTGGCTACACCTTC
TRBD2	TRBV9	TRBJ2-5	.	CASSVGTSGQETQYF	TGTGCCAGCAGCGTAGGGACTAGCGGTCAAGAGACCCAGTACTTC
TRBD2	TRBV28	TRBJ2-1	.	CATGTSGRAEQFF	TGTGCCACCGGGACTAGCGGGAGAGCAGAGCAGTTCTTC
.	TRBV7-8	TRBJ2-2	.	CASSFRGTGELFF	TGTGCCAGCAGCTTTAGGGGAACCGGGGAGCTGTTTTTT
.	TRBV7-5	TRBJ2-5	.	CVRSHRTSGEETQYF	TGTGTCAGAAGCCATCGGACTAGCGGGGAGGAGACCCAGTACTTC
.	TRBV5-1	TRBJ2-1	.	CASSEEATGSVYEQFF	TGCGCCAGCAGCGAAGAGGCAACAGGGAGTGTCTATGAGCAGTTCTTC
.	TRBV6-4	TRBJ1-2	.	CASSDSDANYGYTF	TGTGCCAGCAGTGATTCGGATGCTAACTATGGCTACACCTTC
TRBD1	TRBV5-1	TRBJ1-1	.	CASSFTGTGDEAFF	TGCGCCAGCAGCTTCACCGGGACAGGGGATGAAGCTTTCTTT
.	TRBV7-9	TRBJ1-5	.	CASSLGEVSNQPQHF	TGTGCCAGCAGCTTAGGGGAAGTTAGCAATCAGCCCCAGCATTTT
TRBD1	TRBV9	TRBJ2-3	.	CASSVRDSSTDTQYF	TGTGCCAGCAGCGTCCGGGACAGCTCCACAGATACGCAGTATTTT
.	TRBV11-3	TRBJ2-2	.	CASSPRVGKSGELFF	TGTGCCAGCAGCCCTCGTGTAGGGAAATCCGGGGAGCTGTTTTTT
.	TRBV20-1	TRBJ1-4	once	CSALTSEKLFF	TGCAGTGCTCTCACTTCGGAAAAACTGTTTTTT
TRBD1	TRBV15	TRBJ1-3	.	CATSREATGRGPHRSSGNTIYF	TGTGCCACCAGCAGAGAGGCGACGGGGAGGGGGCCCCACCGTAGCTCTGGAAACACCATATATTTT